One and the same sample provided the 27 T cell receptor beta chains below, sequenced in a study of cytomegalovirus exposure and HLA in healthy donors (TCRdb year 2017). Receptor amplification or capture employed the immunoSEQ multiplex PCR assay. The multiplex PCR relied on a mix of 60 forward primers for TCR Vbeta segments and 13 reverse primers for TCR Jbeta segments. TCRdb holds this immuneACCESS table with in-frame rearrangements only. Some clones are missing; in checked studies, unresolved V genes explain under half, and the rest has no known cause. This sample comprises 200,000 to 250,000 clones, around 76% of them detected only once. 0.63% of the sample is taken by the ten largest. The sample comprised PBMCs. The origin of the receptors is a man between 18 and 29 years old in good health and CMV-seronegative.

This clone was counted between two and nine times. Other DNA sequences from this sample encode an identical CDR3 as well. The J gene is TRBJ2-3, the V gene TRBV7-3; no clear D gene. The CDR3 spans 14 residues. Between the trimmed V and J ends, which lost 1 base and 0 bases, there was a span of 5 bases. Germline lookup yields CDR1 SGHTA and CDR2 FQGTGA. The CDR3 spells CASSLRASTDTQYF. CDR3 coding DNA: TGTGCCAGCAGCTTAAGGGCAAGCACAGATACGCAGTATTTT. Full variable domain (remainder filled in from reference TRBV7-3 and TRBJ2-3): GAGVSQTPSNKVTEKGKYVELRCDPISGHTALYWYRQSLGQGPEFLIYFQGTGAADDSGLPNDRFFAVRPEGSVSTLKIQRTERGDSAVYLCASSLRASTDTQYFGPGTRLTVL.

The gene calls are TRBV28 and TRBJ2-7; 10 bases map to TRBD1. The CDR3 has 15 amino acids. CDR1 and CDR2 from the germline V gene are MDHEN and SYDVKM. V lost 5 bases to trimming and J lost 6 bases; unmatched junction nucleotides: 10. In DNA, the CDR3 is TGTGCCAGCAGTCCAAGACAGGGGGCAAGGAGCGAGCAGTACTTC. Its protein product is CASSPRQGARSEQYF.

This chain connects TRBV19 to TRBJ1-5, with a tentative D call TRBD1 (5 bases). Germline V CDR1 and CDR2: LNHDA, SQIVND (reference sequence). The CDR3 covers 15 residues. Trimming removed 7 bases at V and 0 bases at J, with 13 bases between. The CDR3 DNA reads as TGTGCCAGTACCCTGGGACTGAATAGCAATCAGCCCCAGCATTTT. Amino acids: CASTLGLNSNQPQHF.

This clone has only one observation. The chain has TRBV5-1 and TRBJ2-5, with TRBD1 as a possible D gene (6 bases). The CDR3 has 13 amino acids. Trimming took 3 bases from V and 5 from J, leaving 11 bases between them. CDR1 is SGHRS and CDR2 is YFSETQ in the germline V gene. CDR3 DNA: TGCGCCAGCAGCTACAGGGTTGGCGAGACCCAGTACTTC. Translation gives CASSYRVGETQYF.

This chain uses TRBV5-6 with TRBJ1-3; D not certain. Trimming took 2 bases from V and 4 from J, leaving 7 bases between them. The CDR3 spans 13 residues. The germline CDR1 and CDR2 sequences are SGHDT and YYEEEE. The CDR3 nucleotides are TGTGCCAGCAGCTTTGGGGAGGGAAACACCATATATTTT. Protein: CASSFGEGNTIYF.

The J gene is TRBJ2-2, the V gene TRBV19; no clear D. V gave up 5 bases and J gave up 5 bases, with 9 bases separating them. Germline values: CDR1 LNHDA, CDR2 SQIVND (reference sequence). The length of the CDR3 is 13 residues. CDR3 nucleotides: TGTGCCAGTAGTCTAACCTGGACCGGGGAGCTGTTTTTT. It encodes CASSLTWTGELFF.

The rearrangement links TRBV5-1 to TRBJ2-3; weak D call: TRBD1 (6 bases). The CDR3 consists of 15 residues. Germline CDR1 and CDR2: SGHRS and YFSETQ. Deletions cut 1 base from V and 1 base from J, with 10 bases between. The CDR3 coding sequence is TGCGCCAGCAGCTTGACAGGGTTGGGCACAGATACGCAGTATTTT. Its translation is CASSLTGLGTDTQYF. The complete variable domain, with remaining parts taken from reference TRBV5-1 and TRBJ2-3, reads KAGVTQTPRYLIKTRGQQVTLSCSPISGHRSVSWYQQTPGQGLQFLFEYFSETQRNKGNFPGRFSGRQFSNSRSEMNVSTLELGDSALYLCASSLTGLGTDTQYFGPGTRLTVL.

The chain is built from TRBV5-1 and TRBJ2-2; D is undetermined. V lost 1 base to trimming and J lost 8 bases, with 9 bases between them. Looked up from germline, CDR1 is SGHRS and CDR2 is YFSETQ. The CDR3 is 13 amino acids. DNA of the CDR3: TGCGCCAGCAGCTTGTTGTCGTCGGGGGAGCTGTTTTTT. Encoded protein: CASSLLSSGELFF. The full variable domain, in which reference TRBV5-1 and TRBJ2-2 provide the parts outside the CDR3, is KAGVTQTPRYLIKTRGQQVTLSCSPISGHRSVSWYQQTPGQGLQFLFEYFSETQRNKGNFPGRFSGRQFSNSRSEMNVSTLELGDSALYLCASSLLSSGELFFGEGSRLTVL.

CDR3: CAWTLDSYEQYF. DNA of the CDR3: TGTGCCTGGACCCTGGACAGCTACGAGCAGTACTTC. The rearrangement links TRBV30 to TRBJ2-7, with a tentative D call TRBD1 (6 bases). Germline V gene lookup returns CDR1 GTSNPN and CDR2 SVGIG (reference sequence). This CDR3 contains 12 residues. The V and J ends lost 4 bases and 3 bases respectively, with 10 bases between them.

This clone was seen only a few times. This sample includes further DNA sequences coding for the same CDR3. The chain carries TRBV7-9 and TRBJ2-2; D unresolved. The CDR3 runs to 17 residues. From germline, CDR1 is SEHNR and CDR2 FQNEAQ (reference sequence). The germline V and J ends were trimmed by 7 bases and 1 base, with 19 bases remaining between them. The CDR3 sequence is CASNQVGYSLNTGELFF. The CDR3 nucleotides read TGTGCCAGCAACCAGGTTGGGTATTCCCTGAACACCGGGGAGCTGTTTTTT.

V usage is TRBV2 and J usage is TRBJ1-5; 10 nucleotides match TRBD1. V dropped 8 bases and J dropped 2; count of bases not matched to a gene: 3. Germline V gene lookup returns CDR1 SNHLY and CDR2 FYNNEI. The CDR3 length is 14 residues. CDR3 DNA: TGTGCCAGCGCCGGGACAGGGGGCAATCAGCCCCAGCATTTT. Its translation is CASAGTGGNQPQHF.

The chain carries TRBV4-1 and TRBJ2-5, with 7 bases that match TRBD1. The CDR3 covers 14 residues. The germline V gene encodes CDR1 MGHRA and CDR2 YSYEKL. V gave up 4 bases and J gave up 3 bases; unmatched junction bases: 5. CDR3 sequence reads: CASSRRQGEETQYF. Here the CDR3 DNA reads TGCGCCAGCAGCCGCCGACAGGGAGAAGAGACCCAGTACTTC.

The chain combines TRBV19 with TRBJ1-2; the match to TRBD1 covers 8 bases. Germline V gives CDR1 LNHDA, CDR2 SQIVND (reference sequence). The CDR3 runs 16 residues. The V and J ends lost 5 bases and 6 bases, in that order; junction bases with no gene match: 14. The CDR3 nucleotides are TGTGCCAGTAGTGTGGACAGGGCTCGCGAGGTAGATGGCTACACCTTC. This gives the protein CASSVDRAREVDGYTF.

The CDR3 region has the DNA TGTGCCAGCAGTTTATGGGGGTGGCGGGGGAACAATGAGCAGTTCTTC. Translated: CASSLWGWRGNNEQFF. This chain links TRBV27 with TRBJ2-1, with 7 bases lining up with TRBD2. V dropped 1 base and J dropped 5; count of bases not matched to a gene: 8. CDR1 and CDR2 (germline): MNHEY, SMNVEV (reference sequence). The CDR3 loop spans 16 amino acids.

The rearrangement links TRBV19 to TRBJ2-1, with 16 positions matching TRBD2. CDR3 length: 16 residues. V dropped 4 bases and J dropped 7; count of bases not matched to a gene: 4. Per germline, CDR1 LNHDA and CDR2 SQIVND (reference sequence). The CDR3 reads CASSRGLAGGQNEQFF. The CDR3 DNA follows: TGTGCCAGTAGTAGGGGACTAGCGGGAGGGCAAAATGAGCAGTTCTTC.

This clone was seen once. The V and J genes are TRBV27 and TRBJ2-3; D gene ambiguous. The length of the CDR3 is 13 residues. The V end lost 2 bases, the J end lost 1 base, and 4 bases lay between the germline ends. The germline V gene has CDR1 MNHEY and CDR2 SMNVEV (reference sequence). The CDR3 spells CASSLGRTDTQYF. In DNA form, the CDR3 reads TGTGCCAGCAGTTTAGGGCGCACAGATACGCAGTATTTT.

This clone was recorded only once. For the CDR3, the DNA is TGTGCCAGCAGCGTGATGGGACTAGCGGCCTCCTACAATGAGCAGTTCTTC. This gives the protein CASSVMGLAASYNEQFF. The V call is TRBV9, the J call TRBJ2-1, with TRBD2 identical over 11 bases. CDR1 and CDR2 (germline): SGDLS, YYNGEE. The CDR3 length is 17 residues. The trim removed 2 bases at V and 0 bases at J, leaving 4 bases unmatched.

This clone was seen a handful of times. V and J are TRBV13 and TRBJ2-7, with a tentative D call TRBD2 (7 bases). Trimming cost V 5 bases and J 5 bases, with 10 bases left between them. The CDR3 is 12 amino acids. Per the germline V gene, CDR1 is PRHDT and CDR2 is FYEKMQ (reference sequence). The CDR3 here is CASSGGGDEQYF. The CDR3 region has the DNA TGTGCCAGCAGCGGGGGGGGCGACGAGCAGTACTTC.

J is TRBJ1-1 and V is TRBV25-1; TRBD1 matches 8 bases. The CDR3 consists of 13 residues. J gave up 3 bases and V 6 bases, and 3 bases lay outside the gene matches. CDR1 and CDR2 (germline): MGHDK, SYGVNS. CDR3: CASRGQGDTEAFF. Written as DNA, the CDR3 is TGTGCCAGCAGAGGACAGGGAGACACTGAAGCTTTCTTT.

The chain joins TRBV21-1 to TRBJ2-5; the table's D call, TRBD1, has no DNA check behind it. The assigned J gene may be wrong: the sequence end matches TRBJ2-7 better. TRBV21-1 is annotated as a pseudogene. This CDR3 comprises 13 residues. CDR3 amino acids: CASSRGTGAEQYF. The CDR3 DNA sequence: TGTGCCAGCAGCAGGGGGACAGGGGCCGAGCAGTACTTC.

V usage is TRBV4-1 and J usage is TRBJ2-1; D may be TRBD1 (5 bases). Germline V gives CDR1 MGHRA, CDR2 YSYEKL. The CDR3 runs to 15 residues. V was pared by 0 bases and J by 2 bases, with 8 bases between. The DNA of the CDR3 is TGCGCCAGCAGCCAAGAAGACAGAGCCTACAATGAGCAGTTCTTC. Translated, it gives CASSQEDRAYNEQFF.

This sequence joins TRBV27 and TRBJ1-2; TRBD1 might be the D (5 bases). V was pared by 6 bases and J by 4 bases, with 24 bases between. Germline lookup yields CDR1 MNHEY and CDR2 SMNVEV (reference sequence). The CDR3 has 17 amino acids. CDR3: CASSKQANPQGGYGYTF. The CDR3, as DNA: TGTGCCAGCAGCAAACAGGCCAACCCCCAGGGAGGCTATGGCTACACCTTC.

This chain links TRBV28 with TRBJ2-3, with D maybe TRBD2 (6 bases). CDR3 length equals 15 residues. V was trimmed by 6 bases and J by 0 bases, leaving 13 bases between them. The germline gives CDR1 MDHEN, CDR2 SYDVKM. The CDR3 sequence: CASREGPISTDTQYF. The CDR3 region has the DNA TGTGCCAGCAGGGAGGGACCGATTAGCACAGATACGCAGTATTTT.

The chain joins TRBV9 to TRBJ1-5, with 7 bases matching TRBD1. V was pared by 3 bases and J by 5 bases, with 5 bases of the junction left unmatched. This CDR3 is built from 14 residues. In germline, CDR1 is SGDLS, CDR2 YYNGEE. CDR3 sequence: CASSEGASHQPQHF. The CDR3 nucleotides read TGTGCCAGCAGCGAGGGGGCCTCCCATCAGCCCCAGCATTTT.

Concerning this clone: An end of the junction does not agree with germline; a read error may underlie this. Other nucleotide sequences in the sample specify the same CDR3. The chain joins TRBV27 to TRBJ1-1; D uncertain. The V gene's germline CDR1 is MNHEY and CDR2 SMNVEV (reference sequence). The CDR3 is made up of 13 amino acids. The CDR3 loop is CASSLRGPPEAFF. CDR3 DNA sequence: TGCGCCAGCAGTTTGCGAGGGCCCCCTGAAGCTTTCTTT.

This chain links TRBV12-5 with TRBJ1-1; TRBD1 aligns across 11 bases. In germline, CDR1 is LGHNT, CDR2 FRNRAP. The length of the CDR3 is 16 residues. Unmatched junction bases numbered 8, after V lost 4 bases and J lost 4 bases. CDR3: CASGSRTGGDSTEAFF. For the CDR3, the DNA is TGTGCTAGTGGTTCCCGGACAGGGGGCGATTCCACTGAAGCTTTCTTT.

J is TRBJ2-5 and V is TRBV6-5, with 13 bases fitting TRBD2. The CDR3 runs 15 residues. V was clipped by 6 bases and J by 3 bases; unmatched bases: 4. Germline CDR1 reads MNHEY; CDR2 reads SVGAGI. DNA for the CDR3: TGTGCCAGCAGCATACTAGCGGGAGGGGAAGAGACCCAGTACTTC. Protein sequence: CASSILAGGEETQYF.